Given below is one T cell receptor (beta chain) in context. Antigen specificity is unknown. Measured with immunoSEQ multiplex PCR; TCRdb has only the in-frame clones, and not every one. The table records fewer than 110,000 clones, 80% to 95% of them present only once. The data derive from a study of graft-versus-host responses after intestinal transplantation. Study-wide findings and caveats: The authors found GvH clones in recipient marrow, some appearing first in ileum or blood.

This CDR3 contains 15 residues. From germline, CDR1 is LNHDA and CDR2 SQIVND (reference sequence). V shed 10 bases and J 4 bases; nucleotides not matched to a gene: 15. The clonotype comes from a human donor who received an intestinal transplant. The chain couples TRBV19 to TRBJ1-2, with 7 nucleotides matching TRBD1. The sample in question was unstimulated CD8+ T cells sorted from spleen or lymph node cells, obtained before intestinal transplant. The CDR3 nucleotides are TGTGCCACCCAAGAGGGGACAGTCCGGGGCTATGGCTACACCTTC. Amino acid sequence: CATQEGTVRGYGYTF.